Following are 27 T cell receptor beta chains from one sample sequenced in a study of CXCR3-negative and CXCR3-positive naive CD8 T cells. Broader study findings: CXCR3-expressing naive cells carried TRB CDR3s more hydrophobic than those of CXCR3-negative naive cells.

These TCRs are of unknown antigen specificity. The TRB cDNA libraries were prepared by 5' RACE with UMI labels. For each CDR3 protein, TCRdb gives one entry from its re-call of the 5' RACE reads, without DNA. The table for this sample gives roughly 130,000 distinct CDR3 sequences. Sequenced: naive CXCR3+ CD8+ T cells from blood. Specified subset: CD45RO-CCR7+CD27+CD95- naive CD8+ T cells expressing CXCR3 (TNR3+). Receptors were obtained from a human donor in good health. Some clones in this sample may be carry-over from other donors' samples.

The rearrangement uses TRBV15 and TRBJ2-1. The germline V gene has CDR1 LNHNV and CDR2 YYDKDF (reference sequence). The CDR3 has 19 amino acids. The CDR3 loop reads CATSRDPYGRSDSYNEQFF.

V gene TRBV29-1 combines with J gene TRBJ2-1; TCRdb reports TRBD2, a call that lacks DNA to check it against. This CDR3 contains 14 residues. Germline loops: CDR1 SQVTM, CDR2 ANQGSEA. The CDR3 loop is CSAGGTTSYNEQFF.

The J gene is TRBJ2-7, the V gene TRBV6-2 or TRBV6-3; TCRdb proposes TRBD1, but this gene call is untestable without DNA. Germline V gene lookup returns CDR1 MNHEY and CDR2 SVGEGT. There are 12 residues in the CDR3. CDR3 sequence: CASRGTGLEQYF.

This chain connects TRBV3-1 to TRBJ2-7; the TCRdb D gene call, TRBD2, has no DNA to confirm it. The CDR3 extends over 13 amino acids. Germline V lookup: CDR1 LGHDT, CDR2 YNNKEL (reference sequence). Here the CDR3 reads CASSQVDYYEQYF.

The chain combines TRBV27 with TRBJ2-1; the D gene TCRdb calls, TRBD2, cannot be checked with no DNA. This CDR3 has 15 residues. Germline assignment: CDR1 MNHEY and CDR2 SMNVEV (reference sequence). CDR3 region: CASSLLAGAANEQFF.

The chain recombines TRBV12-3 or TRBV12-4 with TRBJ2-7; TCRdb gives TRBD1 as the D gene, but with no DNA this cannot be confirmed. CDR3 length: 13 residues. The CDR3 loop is CASSPGTVYEQYF.

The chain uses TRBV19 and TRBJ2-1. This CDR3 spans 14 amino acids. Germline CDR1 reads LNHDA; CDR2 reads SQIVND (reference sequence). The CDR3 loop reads CASSISRSYNEQFF.

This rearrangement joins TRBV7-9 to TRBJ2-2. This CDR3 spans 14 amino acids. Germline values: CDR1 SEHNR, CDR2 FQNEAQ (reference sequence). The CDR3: CASSSLRDAGELFF. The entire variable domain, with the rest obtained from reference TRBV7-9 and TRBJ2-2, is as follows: DTGVSQNPRHKITKRGQNVTFRCDPISEHNRLYWYRQTLGQGPEFLTYFQNEAQLEKSRLLSDRFSAERPKGSFSTLEIQRTEQGDSAMYLCASSSLRDAGELFFGEGSRLTVL.

CDR3 region: CASRSTIRTGQTGNYGYTF. The rearrangement joins TRBV7-9 to TRBJ1-2; the D call of TRBD1 rests on TCRdb alone, since no DNA is present to check it. In germline, CDR1 is SEHNR, CDR2 FQNEAQ (reference sequence). The CDR3 contains 19 residues.

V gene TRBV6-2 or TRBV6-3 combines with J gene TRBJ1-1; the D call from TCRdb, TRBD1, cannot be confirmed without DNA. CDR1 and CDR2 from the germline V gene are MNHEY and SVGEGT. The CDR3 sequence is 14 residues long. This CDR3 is CASSPGVENTEAFF.

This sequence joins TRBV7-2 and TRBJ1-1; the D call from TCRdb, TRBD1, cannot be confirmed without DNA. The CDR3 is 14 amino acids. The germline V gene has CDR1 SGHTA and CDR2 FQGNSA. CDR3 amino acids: CASSLNRGTTEAFF.

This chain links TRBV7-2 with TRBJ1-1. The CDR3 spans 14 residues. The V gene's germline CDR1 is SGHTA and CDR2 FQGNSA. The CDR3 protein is CASSLIGEGPEAFF.

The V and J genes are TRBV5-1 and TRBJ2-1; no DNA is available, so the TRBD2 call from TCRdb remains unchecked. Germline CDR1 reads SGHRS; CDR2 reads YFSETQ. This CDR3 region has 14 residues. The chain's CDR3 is CASSLRGGINEQFF.

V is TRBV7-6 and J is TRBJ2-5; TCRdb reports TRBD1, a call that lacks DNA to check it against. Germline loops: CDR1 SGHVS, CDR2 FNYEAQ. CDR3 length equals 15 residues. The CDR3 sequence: CASSLMWSGEETQYF.

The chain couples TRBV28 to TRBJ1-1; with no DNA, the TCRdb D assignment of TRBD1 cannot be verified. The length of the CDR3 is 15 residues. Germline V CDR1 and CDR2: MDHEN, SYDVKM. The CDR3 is CASSLYTGANTEAFF.

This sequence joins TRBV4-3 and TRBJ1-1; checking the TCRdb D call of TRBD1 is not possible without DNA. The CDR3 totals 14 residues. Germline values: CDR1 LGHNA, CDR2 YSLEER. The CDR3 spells CASSQEGTGGEAFF.

The chain's CDR3 is CSVDRTSAGNEQFF. This sequence joins TRBV29-1 and TRBJ2-1; without DNA, the TCRdb call of TRBD2 cannot be checked. The germline V gene has CDR1 SQVTM and CDR2 ANQGSEA. The CDR3 runs 14 residues.

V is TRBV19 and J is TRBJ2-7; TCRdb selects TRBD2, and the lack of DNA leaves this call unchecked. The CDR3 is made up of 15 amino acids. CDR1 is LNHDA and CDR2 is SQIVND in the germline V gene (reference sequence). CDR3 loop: CASSPSFGGSYEQYF.

CDR3: CASSQDGTGTQIF. This chain links TRBV4-3 with TRBJ1-2; the TCRdb call, TRBD1, lacks DNA for checking. The CDR3 sequence is 13 residues long. CDR1 and CDR2 from the germline V gene are LGHNA and YSLEER.

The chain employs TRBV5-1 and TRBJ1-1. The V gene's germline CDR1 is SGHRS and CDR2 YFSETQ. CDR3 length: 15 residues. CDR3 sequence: CASSGGTDGNTEAFF.

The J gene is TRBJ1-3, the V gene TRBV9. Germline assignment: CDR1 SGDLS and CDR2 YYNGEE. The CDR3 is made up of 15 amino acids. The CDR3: CASSVENLSGNTIYF.

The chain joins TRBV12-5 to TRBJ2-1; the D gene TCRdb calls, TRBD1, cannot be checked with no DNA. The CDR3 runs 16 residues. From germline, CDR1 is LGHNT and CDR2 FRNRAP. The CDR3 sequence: CASGSTRDRGYNEPFF.

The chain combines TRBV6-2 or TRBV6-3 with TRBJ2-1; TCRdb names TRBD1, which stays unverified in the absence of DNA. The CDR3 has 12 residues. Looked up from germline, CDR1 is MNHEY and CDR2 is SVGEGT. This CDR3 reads CASLQASGEQFF.

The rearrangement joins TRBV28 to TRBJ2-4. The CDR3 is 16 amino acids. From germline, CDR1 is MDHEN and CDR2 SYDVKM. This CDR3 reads CASSLSRGGVRDIQYF.

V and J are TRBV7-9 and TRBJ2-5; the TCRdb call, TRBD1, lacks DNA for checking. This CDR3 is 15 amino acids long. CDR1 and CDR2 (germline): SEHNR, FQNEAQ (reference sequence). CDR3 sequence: CASSPPLEPEETQYF.

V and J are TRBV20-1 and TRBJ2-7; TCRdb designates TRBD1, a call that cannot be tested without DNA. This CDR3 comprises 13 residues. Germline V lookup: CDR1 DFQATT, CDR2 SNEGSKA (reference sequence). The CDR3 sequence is CSARTGTIYEQYF.

CDR3 residues: CASSTADSQHEQYF. This chain links TRBV9 with TRBJ2-7; the TCRdb call, TRBD1, lacks DNA for checking. CDR1 and CDR2 from the germline V gene are SGDLS and YYNGEE. This CDR3 is built from 14 residues.